This T cell receptor beta chain was obtained from a study of T cells expressing NK-cell markers. TCRdb reworked the 5' RACE reads into one entry per CDR3 protein, no DNA. The sample includes approximately 150,000 distinct CDR3 sequences. The CDR3 has 15 residues. In germline, CDR1 is SGHRS, CDR2 YFSETQ. This sequence originates from a man younger than 35 in good health. The chain combines TRBV5-1 with TRBJ2-1; TCRdb reports TRBD2, a call that lacks DNA to check it against. What was sequenced was blood T cells: a sorted CD56 or NKG2C T cell subset, CD4+ or CD8+ T cells, or bulk PBMC T cells (not recorded which). This CDR3 reads CASSLDPGLAYEQFF.